A selection of T cell receptor beta chains follows, all from one sample in a study of CD8 T cells in Susac syndrome. TCRdb ran MiXCR on the immunoSEQ multiplex PCR reads and lists one entry per CDR3 protein. The top ten hold approximately 0.57% of the sample, which has tens of thousands of distinct CDR3 sequences, around 96% seen once. Sequencing used CD8+ T cells from PBMCs. The receptors stem from a human donor with Susac syndrome. The CDR3 runs from the conserved cysteine through the conserved F or W. Fields, in order: clone size, D gene, J gene, V gene, CDR3 DNA, CDR3 protein. A D gene is named only where the DNA matches it firmly. For some rows the clone size is stated as once, few or many, or as a class when expanded; others skip it.

>.|.|TRBJ2-1|TRBV7-2
TGTGCCAGCAGTCGACACGGCCCCTACAATGAGCAGTTCTTC
CASSRHGPYNEQFF
>.|TRBD1|TRBJ1-4|TRBV20-1
TGCAGTGCGGAAGACAGGGGGAGGCGGGGACTGAATGAAAAACTGTTTTTT
CSAEDRGRRGLNEKLFF
>once|.|TRBJ2-7|TRBV7-2
TGTGCCAGCAGCTACCTGTCCGGGACAACCGAGCAGTACTTC
CASSYLSGTTEQYF
>.|TRBD1|TRBJ1-2|TRBV20-1
TGCAGTGCTAGAGCCCTGACAGGGGGCAATGGCTATGGCTACACCTTC
CSARALTGGNGYGYTF
>.|TRBD1|TRBJ1-3|TRBV5-1
TGCGCCAGCAGCTCCGGGACAGGGGATACTGGAAACACCATATATTTT
CASSSGTGDTGNTIYF
>.|.|TRBJ2-5|TRBV27
TGTGCCAGCCGACCCCCGTCCAAAGAGACCCAGTACTTC
CASRPPSKETQYF
>.|.|TRBJ2-6|TRBV20-1
TGCAGTGCTGGTAGGGAGTCTGGGGCCAACGTCCTGACTTTC
CSAGRESGANVLTF
>.|.|TRBJ1-2|TRBV12-3/TRBV12-4
TGTGCCAGCAGTAAGACCAGGGGTGATGGCTACACCTTC
CASSKTRGDGYTF
>.|TRBD1|TRBJ1-4|TRBV29-1
TGCAGCGTTTCTCAGACAGGGGCAGAGGAAAAACTGTTTTTT
CSVSQTGAEEKLFF
>.|.|TRBJ1-1|TRBV6-5
TGTGCCAGCAAAGCGGCCACTGAAGCTTTCTTT
CASKAATEAFF
>.|.|TRBJ1-5|TRBV24-1
TGTGCCACCAGTGAAGCGGGGGCTGTTCAGCCCCAGCATTTT
CATSEAGAVQPQHF
>.|.|TRBJ2-2|TRBV2
TGTGCCACCATGGATGGGTCGTTAAACACCGGGGAGCTGTTTTTT
CATMDGSLNTGELFF
>.|.|TRBJ2-5|TRBV2
TGTGCCAGCAGTGTCAGGACGGAGACCCAGTACTTC
CASSVRTETQYF
>.|.|TRBJ1-2|TRBV25-1
TGTGCCAGCAGTTCCCTGCCCTACTATGGCTACACCTTC
CASSSLPYYGYTF
>.|.|TRBJ2-6|TRBV6-2/TRBV6-3
TGTGCCAGCTCCAATCAGGGTAGTGGGGCCAACGTCCTGACTTTC
CASSNQGSGANVLTF
>.|TRBD1|TRBJ1-6|TRBV7-9
TGTGCCAGCAGTCCAACAGGGGTCCTACTCCACTTT
CASSPTGVLLHF
>.|.|TRBJ1-5|TRBV5-6
TGTGCCAGCAGCCCTCGGGTCGGGGGGCGTAGCAATCAGCCCCAGCATTTT
CASSPRVGGRSNQPQHF
>.|.|TRBJ2-7|TRBV6-5
TGTGCCAGCAGTTACAGGGGCAGTCTCTACGAGCAGTACTTC
CASSYRGSLYEQYF
>.|.|TRBJ2-2|TRBV20-1
TGCAGTGCTAGAGATCGGAACCAAAATACCGGGGAGCTGTTTTTT
CSARDRNQNTGELFF
>.|TRBD1|TRBJ2-2|TRBV20-1
TGCAGTGCCGACAGGGGGAACACCGGGGAGCTGTTTTTT
CSADRGNTGELFF
>.|.|TRBJ1-1|TRBV18
TGTGCCAGCTCACCACCGGGCGGACTGAACACTGAAGCTTTCTTT
CASSPPGGLNTEAFF
>.|.|TRBJ2-5|TRBV9
TGTGCCAGCAGCGTAGAACAGGGATGGTTTAAAGAGACCCAGTACTTC
CASSVEQGWFKETQYF
>.|TRBD1|TRBJ1-6|TRBV5-6
TGTGCCAGCAGCTCCCAGGACAGGGTTCATAACCTCCACTTT
CASSSQDRVHNLHF
>.|.|TRBJ1-3|TRBV12-3/TRBV12-4
TGTGCCAGCAGTTTTATGGACACCATATATTTT
CASSFMDTIYF
>.|TRBD1|TRBJ2-2|TRBV5-1
TGCGCCAGCACCCTAGAGGGACAGGTCACCGGGGAGCTGTTTTTT
CASTLEGQVTGELFF
>.|.|TRBJ1-5|TRBV6-1
TGTGCCAGCAGAGAAGGCAATCAGCCCCAGCATTTT
CASREGNQPQHF
>.|.|TRBJ1-5|TRBV6-2/TRBV6-3
TGTGCCAGCAGTTACCCTCAGCTTAATAGCAATCAGCCCCAGCATTTT
CASSYPQLNSNQPQHF
>.|.|TRBJ1-6|TRBV5-1
TGCGCCAGCAGCTCACTGTGGGGCGAACAGACCGGGACCCTCCACTTT
CASSSLWGEQTGTLHF
>once|.|TRBJ1-5|TRBV7-2
TGTGCCAGCAGCTTAGGGGATCATAGCAATCAGCCCCAGCATTTT
CASSLGDHSNQPQHF
>.|.|TRBJ2-7|TRBV4-3
TGCGCCAGCAGCCAAGATAGCGAACATTACGAGCAGTACTTC
CASSQDSEHYEQYF
>.|.|TRBJ1-6|TRBV15
TGTGCCACCAGCAGGGACAGAGTTCCGGGGGCCCTCCACTTT
CATSRDRVPGALHF
>.|.|TRBJ1-2|TRBV7-2
TGTGCCAGCAGCTCGACTCGTGGTGATGGCTACACCTTC
CASSSTRGDGYTF
>.|.|TRBJ2-5|TRBV30
TGTGCCTGGAATTCTGGTCGCGGTGGTCAAGAGACCCAGTACTTC
CAWNSGRGGQETQYF
>.|TRBD1|TRBJ2-1|TRBV3-1
TGTGCCAGCAGCCCGGGACAGTTCGGAGAGCAGTTCTTC
CASSPGQFGEQFF
>.|TRBD1|TRBJ1-2|TRBV7-9
TGTGCCAGCAGCCGACAGGGCGACTATGGCTACACCTTC
CASSRQGDYGYTF
>.|.|TRBJ1-2|TRBV28
TGTGCCAGCAGTCCGCCTCGAGAGACAGGCAACTATGGCTACACCTTC
CASSPPRETGNYGYTF
>.|TRBD2|TRBJ2-2|TRBV30
TGTGCCTGCTCGCGGGGGGTGGGAACCGGGGAGCTGTTTTTT
CACSRGVGTGELFF
>.|.|TRBJ2-5|TRBV19
TGTGCCAGTAGTATATCCCATCTGGGGCGTGAGACCCAGTACTTC
CASSISHLGRETQYF
>.|.|TRBJ2-5|TRBV15
TGTGCCACCAGCAGGTCCTCGGGACGGCAAGAGACCCAGTACTTC
CATSRSSGRQETQYF
>.|.|TRBJ2-1|TRBV7-9
TGTGCCAGCAGCTTAGGGGATTTACCCTACAATGAGCAGTTCTTC
CASSLGDLPYNEQFF
>.|.|TRBJ1-2|TRBV20-1
TGCAGTGCTAGAGGGACCCCAAACTATGGCTACACCTTC
CSARGTPNYGYTF
>.|TRBD2|TRBJ2-6|TRBV5-1
TGCGCCAGCAGCTCCTTAGCGGGGGAGGCTGGGGCCAACGTCCTGACTTTC
CASSSLAGEAGANVLTF
>.|.|TRBJ1-5|TRBV30
TGTGCCTGGAGTGTAGCTAGGGAGACTCAGCCCCAGCATTTT
CAWSVARETQPQHF
>.|TRBD2|TRBJ2-1|TRBV4-1
TGCGCCAGCAGCCCGAGCCCTAGCGGGGGTCAGAATGAGCAGTTCTTC
CASSPSPSGGQNEQFF
>.|.|TRBJ1-6|TRBV6-6
TGTGCCAGCAGGACAGATTCACCCCTCCACTTT
CASRTDSPLHF
>once|TRBD1|TRBJ1-1|TRBV30
TGTGCCTGGAGCTCCGACAGGGTCGGGGATGGATCCACAGCTTTCTTT
CAWSSDRVGDGSTAFF
>.|.|TRBJ1-1|TRBV4-3
TGCGCCAGCAGCCAAGAAGGGGGGGCGGGTACTGAAGCTTTCTTT
CASSQEGGAGTEAFF
>.|.|TRBJ1-1|TRBV28
TGTGCCAGCAGACGATCACAGGCTATGAACACTGAAGCTTTCTTT
CASRRSQAMNTEAFF
>.|.|TRBJ1-1|TRBV30
TGTGCCTGGAGCACGTCGGGGAGGGCTTTCTTT
CAWSTSGRAFF
>.|.|TRBJ1-6|TRBV12-3/TRBV12-4
TGTGCCAGCAGTTCCTTAGGGGGTCACGTCCACTTT
CASSSLGGHVHF
>.|TRBD1|TRBJ2-5|TRBV27
TGTGCCAGCAGCTCAGATACAGGGGAAGGGGCAGAGACCCAGTACTTC
CASSSDTGEGAETQYF
>.|.|TRBJ1-1|TRBV30
TGTGCCTGGAGTGAGATACCCGGACACACTGAAGCTTTCTTT
CAWSEIPGHTEAFF
>.|.|TRBJ2-7|TRBV6-5
TGTGCCAGCAGTTACCGAACGGACGTCGGCGAGCAGTACTTC
CASSYRTDVGEQYF
>.|.|TRBJ2-3|TRBV6-1
TGTGCCAGCAGCCCCGGCCTCGGTTCCCCCACAGATACGCAGTATTTT
CASSPGLGSPTDTQYF